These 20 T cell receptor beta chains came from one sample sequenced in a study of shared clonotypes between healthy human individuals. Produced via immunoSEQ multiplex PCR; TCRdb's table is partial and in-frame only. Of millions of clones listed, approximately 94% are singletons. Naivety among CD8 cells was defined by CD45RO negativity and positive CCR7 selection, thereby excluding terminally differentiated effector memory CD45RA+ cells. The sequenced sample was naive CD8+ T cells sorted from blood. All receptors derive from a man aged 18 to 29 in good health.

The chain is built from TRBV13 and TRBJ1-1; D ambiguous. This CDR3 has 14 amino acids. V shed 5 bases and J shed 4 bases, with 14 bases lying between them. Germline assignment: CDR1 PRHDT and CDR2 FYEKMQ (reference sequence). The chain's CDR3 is CASSPRPLGTEAFF. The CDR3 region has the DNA TGTGCCAGCAGCCCCCGCCCCTTGGGCACTGAAGCTTTCTTT.

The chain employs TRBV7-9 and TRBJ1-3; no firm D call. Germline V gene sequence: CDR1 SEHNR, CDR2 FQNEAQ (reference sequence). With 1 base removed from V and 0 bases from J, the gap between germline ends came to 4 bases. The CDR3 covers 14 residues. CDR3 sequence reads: CASSLGVSGNTIYF. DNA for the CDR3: TGTGCCAGCAGCTTAGGGGTCTCTGGAAACACCATATATTTT.

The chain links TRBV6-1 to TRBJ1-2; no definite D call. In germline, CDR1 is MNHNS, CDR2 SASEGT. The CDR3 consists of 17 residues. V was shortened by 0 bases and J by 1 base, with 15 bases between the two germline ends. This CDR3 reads CASSEAYGFLLNYGYTF. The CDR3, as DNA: TGTGCCAGCAGTGAAGCATATGGGTTTCTGCTTAACTATGGCTACACCTTC.

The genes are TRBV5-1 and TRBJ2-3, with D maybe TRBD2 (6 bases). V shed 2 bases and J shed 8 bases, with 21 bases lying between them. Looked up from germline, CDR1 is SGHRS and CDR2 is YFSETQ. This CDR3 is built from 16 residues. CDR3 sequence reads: CASSFIQGGRGGTQYF. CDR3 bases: TGCGCCAGCAGCTTTATCCAGGGCGGACGGGGAGGTACGCAGTATTTT.

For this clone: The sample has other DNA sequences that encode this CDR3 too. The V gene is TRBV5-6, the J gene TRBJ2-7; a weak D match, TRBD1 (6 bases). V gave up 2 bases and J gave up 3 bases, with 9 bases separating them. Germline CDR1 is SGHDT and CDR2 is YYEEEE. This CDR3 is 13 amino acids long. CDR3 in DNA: TGTGCCAGCAGCTTAGGACAGATCTACGAGCAGTACTTC. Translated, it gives CASSLGQIYEQYF.

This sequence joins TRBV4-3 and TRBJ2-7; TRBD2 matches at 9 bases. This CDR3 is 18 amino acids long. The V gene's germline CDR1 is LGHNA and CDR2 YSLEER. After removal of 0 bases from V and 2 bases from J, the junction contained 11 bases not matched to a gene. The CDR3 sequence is CASSQEGTAGLATYEQYF. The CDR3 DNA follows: TGCGCCAGCAGCCAAGAAGGGACAGCGGGACTAGCCACCTACGAGCAGTACTTC.

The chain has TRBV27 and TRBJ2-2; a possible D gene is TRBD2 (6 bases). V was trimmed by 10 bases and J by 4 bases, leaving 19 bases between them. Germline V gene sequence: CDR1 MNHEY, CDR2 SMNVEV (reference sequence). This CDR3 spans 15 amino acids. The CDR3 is CAIAAGTDITGELFF. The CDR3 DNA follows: TGTGCCATCGCCGCCGGGACTGACATCACCGGGGAGCTGTTTTTT.

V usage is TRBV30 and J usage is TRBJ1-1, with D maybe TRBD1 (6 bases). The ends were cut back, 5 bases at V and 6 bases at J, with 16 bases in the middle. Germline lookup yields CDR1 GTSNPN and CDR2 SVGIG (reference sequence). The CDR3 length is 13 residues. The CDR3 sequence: CAWGTQWMSEAFF. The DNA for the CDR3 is TGTGCCTGGGGGACACAATGGATGTCTGAAGCTTTCTTT.

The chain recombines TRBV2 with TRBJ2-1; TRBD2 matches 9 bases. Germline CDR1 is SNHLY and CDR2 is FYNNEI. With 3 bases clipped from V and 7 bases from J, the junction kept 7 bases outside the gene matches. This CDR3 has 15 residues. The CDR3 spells CASSDVAGVGNEQFF. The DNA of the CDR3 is TGTGCCAGCAGTGACGTAGCGGGAGTAGGAAATGAGCAGTTCTTC.

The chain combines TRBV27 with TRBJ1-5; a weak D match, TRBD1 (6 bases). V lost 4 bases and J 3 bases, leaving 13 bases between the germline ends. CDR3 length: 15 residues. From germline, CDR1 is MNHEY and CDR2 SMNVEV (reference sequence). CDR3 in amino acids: CASSWGPGDNQPQHF. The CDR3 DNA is TGTGCCAGCAGTTGGGGGCCAGGGGACAATCAGCCCCAGCATTTT.

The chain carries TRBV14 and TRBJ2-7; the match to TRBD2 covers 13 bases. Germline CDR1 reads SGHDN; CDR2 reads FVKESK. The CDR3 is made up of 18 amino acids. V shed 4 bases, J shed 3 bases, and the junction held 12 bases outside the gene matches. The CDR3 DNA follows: TGTGCCAGCAGCCTGACTAGCGGGGGGCCGAGAGCCCACTACGAGCAGTACTTC. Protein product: CASSLTSGGPRAHYEQYF.

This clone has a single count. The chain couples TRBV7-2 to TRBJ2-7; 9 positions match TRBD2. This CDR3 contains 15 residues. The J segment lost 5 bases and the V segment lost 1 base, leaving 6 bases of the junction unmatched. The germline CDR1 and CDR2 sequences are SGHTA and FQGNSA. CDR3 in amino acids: CASSLVLAGPNEQYF. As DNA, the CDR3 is TGTGCCAGCAGCTTAGTCCTAGCGGGACCAAACGAGCAGTACTTC.

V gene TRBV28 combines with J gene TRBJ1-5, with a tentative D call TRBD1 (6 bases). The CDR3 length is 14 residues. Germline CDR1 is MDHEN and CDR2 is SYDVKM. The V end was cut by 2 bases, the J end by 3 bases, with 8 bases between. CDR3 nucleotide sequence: TGTGCCAGCAGTTTACGGGGGCTCAATCAGCCCCAGCATTTT. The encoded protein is CASSLRGLNQPQHF.

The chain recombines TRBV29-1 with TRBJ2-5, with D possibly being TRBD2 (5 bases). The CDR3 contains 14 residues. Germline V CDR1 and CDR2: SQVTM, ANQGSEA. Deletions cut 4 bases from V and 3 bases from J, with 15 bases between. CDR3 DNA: TGCAGCGTTGTGGGCCCCGCGAGGGAAGAGACCCAGTACTTC. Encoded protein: CSVVGPAREETQYF.

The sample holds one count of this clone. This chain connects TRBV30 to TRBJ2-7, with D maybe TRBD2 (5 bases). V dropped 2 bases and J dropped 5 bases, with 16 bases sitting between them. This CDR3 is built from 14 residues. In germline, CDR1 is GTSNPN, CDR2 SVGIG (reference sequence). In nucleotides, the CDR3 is TGTGCCTGGAGTCCTCGCCCCGACGGGGACGAGCAGTACTTC. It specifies CAWSPRPDGDEQYF.

The CDR3 bases are TGCGCCAGCAGCCAAGGGGCCGTTTACGAGCAGTACTTC. This encodes CASSQGAVYEQYF. The V call is TRBV4-1, the J call TRBJ2-7, with no clear D. This CDR3 contains 13 residues. Germline assignment: CDR1 MGHRA and CDR2 YSYEKL. V was clipped by 1 base and J by 4 bases, with 8 bases between them.

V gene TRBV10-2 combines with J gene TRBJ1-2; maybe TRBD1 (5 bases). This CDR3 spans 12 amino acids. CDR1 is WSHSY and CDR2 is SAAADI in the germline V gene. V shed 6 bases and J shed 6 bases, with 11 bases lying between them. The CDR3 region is CASRGLSNGYTF. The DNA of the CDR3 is TGCGCCAGCAGGGGACTGTCTAATGGCTACACCTTC.

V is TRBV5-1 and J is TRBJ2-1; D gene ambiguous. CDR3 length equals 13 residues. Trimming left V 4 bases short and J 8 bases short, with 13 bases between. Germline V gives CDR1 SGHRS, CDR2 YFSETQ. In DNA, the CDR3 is TGCGCCAGCAGCCAAGCAGGTGGTTATGAGCAGTTCTTC. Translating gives CASSQAGGYEQFF.

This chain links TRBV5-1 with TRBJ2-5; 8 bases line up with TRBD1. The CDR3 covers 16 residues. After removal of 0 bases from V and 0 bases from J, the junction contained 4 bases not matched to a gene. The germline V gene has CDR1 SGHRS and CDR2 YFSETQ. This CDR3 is CASSLARGPYQETQYF. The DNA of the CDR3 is TGCGCCAGCAGCTTGGCCAGGGGGCCTTACCAAGAGACCCAGTACTTC.

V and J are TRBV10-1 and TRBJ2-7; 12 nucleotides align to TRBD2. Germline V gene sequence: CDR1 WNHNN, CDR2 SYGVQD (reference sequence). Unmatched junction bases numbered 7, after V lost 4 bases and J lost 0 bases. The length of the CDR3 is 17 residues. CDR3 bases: TGCGCCAGCAGTGGAACTAGCGGGGGGACTAGCTCCTACGAGCAGTACTTC. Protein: CASSGTSGGTSSYEQYF.